The entry that follows covers one T cell receptor (beta chain) sequence. This receptor's antigen is unknown. The record has no base qualities; no much larger clone is one base away. This record belongs to a study of response to subunit inactivated influenza vaccine (dated 2018 in TCRdb). Some background on the complete study: Deep quantitative profiling of the T cell receptor repertoire was used in the study to follow responses to a trivalent subunit inactivated influenza vaccine. Broader findings and caveats from the paper: The authors proposed that each seasonal influenza vaccination may bring in only a limited number of new T cells.

The germline V gene (reference sequence) supplies CDR1 MNHEY and CDR2 SMNVEV. Trimming accounts for 5 bases at V and 7 bases at J, while the number of junction bases matched to no gene is 12. Reading from cysteine to phenylalanine, the CDR3 counts 17 amino acids. The sequence is cut down to CDR3 DNA, 51 bases in frame from base 1. The protocol used for the library was RT-PCR. Reads for this sample came from an Illumina HiSeq 2500. Starting from the raw public reads, TCRdb applied fastp trimming at Q25, assembled clones with MiXCR and retained in-frame beta chains. Rows with one shared CDR3 protein collapse into an entry with the most common genes and DNA. This sample lists more than 600,000 distinct CDR3 sequences; about 18% were detected once. The ten most abundant clones make up 9.5% to 13% of the sample.

The sequence came from a man aged 50 to 60 who received an inactivated influenza vaccine. Donor details come from another sample of the same person, matched by shared clones. Sequencing used PBMCs from blood, obtained around 5 days after vaccination. The V and J segments used are TRBV27 and TRBJ2-5, and 14 junction bases match TRBD2. The CDR3 protein is CASSAPGLAGDMGTQYF. DNA sequence: TGTGCCAGCAGTGCACCGGGACTAGCGGGAGATATGGGGACCCAGTACTTC.